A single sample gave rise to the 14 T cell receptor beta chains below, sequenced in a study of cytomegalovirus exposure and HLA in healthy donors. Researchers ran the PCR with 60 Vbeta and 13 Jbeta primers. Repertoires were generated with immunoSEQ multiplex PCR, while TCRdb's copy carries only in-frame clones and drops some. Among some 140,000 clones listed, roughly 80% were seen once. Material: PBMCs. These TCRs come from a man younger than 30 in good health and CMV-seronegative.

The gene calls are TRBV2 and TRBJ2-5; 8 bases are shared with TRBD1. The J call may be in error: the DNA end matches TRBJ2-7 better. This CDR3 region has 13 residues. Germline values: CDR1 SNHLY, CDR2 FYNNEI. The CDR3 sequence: CASRGQAAYEQYF. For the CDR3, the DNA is TGTGCCAGCAGGGGACAGGCGGCCTACGAGCAGTACTTC.

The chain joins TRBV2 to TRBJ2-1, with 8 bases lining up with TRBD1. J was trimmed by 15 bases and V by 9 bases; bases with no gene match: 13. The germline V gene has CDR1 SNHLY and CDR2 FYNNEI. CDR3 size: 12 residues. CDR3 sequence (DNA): TGTGCCAGTTTCCTTGACAGGGGAAAGTGGTTCTTC. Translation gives CASFLDRGKWFF.

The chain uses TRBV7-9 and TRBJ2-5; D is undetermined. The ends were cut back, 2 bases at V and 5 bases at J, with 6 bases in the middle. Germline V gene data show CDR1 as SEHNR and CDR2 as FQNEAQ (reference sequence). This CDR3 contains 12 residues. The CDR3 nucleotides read TGTGCCAGCAGCTTAAGCTACGAGACCCAGTACTTC. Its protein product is CASSLSYETQYF.

The CDR3 coding sequence is TGTGCCTGGAGTGCTCCAAACCAAAAAGTAGAGGAAAAACTGTTTTTT. This gives the protein CAWSAPNQKVEEKLFF. The chain recombines TRBV30 with TRBJ1-4; D unresolved. This CDR3 comprises 16 residues. V was pared by 1 base and J by 8 bases, with 20 bases between. Germline values: CDR1 GTSNPN, CDR2 SVGIG (reference sequence). Based on the CDR3 plus reference TRBV30 and TRBJ1-4, the full variable domain is SQTIHQWPATLVQPVGSPLSLECTVEGTSNPNLYWYRQAAGRGLQLLFYSVGIGQISSEVPQNLSASRPQDRQFILSSKKLLLSDSGFYLCAWSAPNQKVEEKLFFGSGTQLSVL.

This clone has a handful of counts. CDR3 amino acids: CASSPPAGSSYNEQFF. CDR3 nucleotides: TGTGCCAGCAGTCCACCGGCGGGGAGCTCCTACAATGAGCAGTTCTTC. The chain has TRBV27 and TRBJ2-1, with a tentative D call TRBD2 (6 bases). The CDR3 length is 16 residues. CDR1 MNHEY and CDR2 SMNVEV come from the germline V gene (reference sequence). V was pared by 5 bases and J by 0 bases, with 14 bases between.

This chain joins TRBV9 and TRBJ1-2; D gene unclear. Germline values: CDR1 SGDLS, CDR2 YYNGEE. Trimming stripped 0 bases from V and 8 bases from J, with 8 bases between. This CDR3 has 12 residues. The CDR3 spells CASSVAAGGYTF. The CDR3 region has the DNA TGTGCCAGCAGCGTAGCGGCAGGAGGCTACACCTTC.

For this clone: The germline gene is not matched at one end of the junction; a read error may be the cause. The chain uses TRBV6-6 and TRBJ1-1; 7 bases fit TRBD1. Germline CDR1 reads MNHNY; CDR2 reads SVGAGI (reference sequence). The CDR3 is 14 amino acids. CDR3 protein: CAGSKGQQNTEAFF. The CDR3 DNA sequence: TGTGCCGGCAGTAAGGGACAGCAAAACACTGAAGCTTTCTTT.

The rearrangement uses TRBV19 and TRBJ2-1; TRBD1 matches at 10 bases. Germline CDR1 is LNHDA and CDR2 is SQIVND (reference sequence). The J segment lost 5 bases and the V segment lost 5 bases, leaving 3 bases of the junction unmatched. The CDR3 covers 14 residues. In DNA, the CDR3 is TGTGCCAGTAGTGTGACAGGGGGCCACAATGAGCAGTTCTTC. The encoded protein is CASSVTGGHNEQFF.

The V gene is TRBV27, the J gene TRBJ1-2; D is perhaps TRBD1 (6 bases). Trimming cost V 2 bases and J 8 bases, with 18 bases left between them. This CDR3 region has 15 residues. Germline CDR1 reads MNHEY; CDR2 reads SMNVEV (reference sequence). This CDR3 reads CASSLGRGARGGYTF. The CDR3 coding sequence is TGTGCCAGCAGTTTAGGTCGGGGGGCGAGGGGAGGCTACACCTTC.

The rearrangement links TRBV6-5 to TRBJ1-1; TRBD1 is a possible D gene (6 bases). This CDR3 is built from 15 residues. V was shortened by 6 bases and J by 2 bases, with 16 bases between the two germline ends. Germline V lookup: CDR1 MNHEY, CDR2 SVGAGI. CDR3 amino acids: CASRRGQRRNTEAFF. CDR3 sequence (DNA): TGTGCCAGCAGACGCGGACAGCGGAGAAACACTGAAGCTTTCTTT.

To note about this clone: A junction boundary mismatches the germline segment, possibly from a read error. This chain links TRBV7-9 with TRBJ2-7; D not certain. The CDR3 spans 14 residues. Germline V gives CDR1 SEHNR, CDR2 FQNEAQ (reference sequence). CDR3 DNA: TGTTCCAGCAGCTTGGAGACGGTTAGCTACGAGCAGTACTTC. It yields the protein CSSSLETVSYEQYF.

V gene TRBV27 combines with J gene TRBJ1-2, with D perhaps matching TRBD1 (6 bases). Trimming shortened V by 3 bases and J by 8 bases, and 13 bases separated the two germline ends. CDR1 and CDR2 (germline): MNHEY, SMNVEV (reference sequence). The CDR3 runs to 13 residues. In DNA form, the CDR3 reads TGTGCCAGCAGTTTCACAGGGACTAGGGGCTACACCTTC. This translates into CASSFTGTRGYTF.

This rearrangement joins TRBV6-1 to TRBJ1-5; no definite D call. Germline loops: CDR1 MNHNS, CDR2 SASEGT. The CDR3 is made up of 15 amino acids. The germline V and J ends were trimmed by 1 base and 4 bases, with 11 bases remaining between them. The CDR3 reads CASSEVRQVNQPQHF. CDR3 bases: TGTGCCAGCAGTGAAGTTAGGCAGGTTAATCAGCCCCAGCATTTT.

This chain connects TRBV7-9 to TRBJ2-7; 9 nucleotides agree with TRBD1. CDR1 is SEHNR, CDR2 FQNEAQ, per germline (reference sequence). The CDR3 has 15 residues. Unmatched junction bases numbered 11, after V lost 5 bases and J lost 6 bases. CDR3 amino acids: CASSTAGTGLGEQYF. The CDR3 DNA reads TGTGCCAGCAGCACGGCCGGGACAGGGTTGGGCGAGCAGTACTTC.